A selection of T cell receptor beta chains follows, all from one sample in a study of T-cell reconstitution after alpha-beta-depleted transplantation in children. MiXCR, run by TCRdb on the PCR reads, gives a single entry per CDR3 protein. The sample lists around 450,000 distinct CDR3 sequences; around 15% were seen once. The source material was PBMCs, mostly from graft donor cells, sampled 360 days after TCRalphabeta/CD19-depleted stem cell transplant. Every receptor here comes from a boy under three years old who had a stem cell transplant for Wiskott-Aldrich syndrome, so the T cells may come from the graft donor. CDR3s include the opening cysteine and the closing phenylalanine or tryptophan. The D gene is left open where the match is weak. For some rows the clone size is stated as once, few or many, or as a class when expanded; others skip it.

>-|TRBV12-3/TRBV12-4|16|TRBD1|TRBJ2-3
CASNTDRGGSTDTQYF
TGTGCCAGCAACACCGACAGGGGTGGAAGCACAGATACGCAGTATTTT
>-|TRBV20-1|15|-|TRBJ2-4
CSARGLGRGGNIQYF
TGCAGTGCTCGGGGCTTGGGTAGAGGGGGAAACATTCAGTACTTC
>-|TRBV11-1|16|-|TRBJ2-3
CASSLGERPFTDTQYF
TGTGCCAGCAGCTTAGGGGAAAGGCCGTTCACAGATACGCAGTATTTT
>-|TRBV5-1|16|-|TRBJ2-7
CASSLSRGPSSYEQYF
TGCGCCAGCAGCTTGTCTCGGGGTCCCAGCTCCTACGAGCAGTACTTC
>few|TRBV24-1|16|TRBD1|TRBJ2-1
CATSDGGQTIRNEQFF
TGTGCCACCAGTGATGGGGGACAGACCATACGGAATGAGCAGTTCTTC
>-|TRBV2|15|-|TRBJ2-2
CASGLIERGTGELFF
TGTGCCAGCGGATTGATAGAAAGAGGGACCGGGGAGCTGTTTTTT
>-|TRBV5-1|17|TRBD2|TRBJ2-3
CASSSLVAGGLTDTQYF
TGCGCCAGCAGCTCTCTTGTCGCGGGAGGGCTCACAGATACGCAGTATTTT
>few|TRBV11-2|18|TRBD2|TRBJ2-1
CASSLNGVNGRALMEQFF
TGTGCCAGCAGCTTAAATGGGGTTAACGGGAGGGCCTTAATGGAGCAGTTCTTC
>-|TRBV7-9|12|-|TRBJ2-3
CASSFADLTQYF
TGTGCCAGCAGCTTTGCTGACCTTACGCAGTATTTT
>-|TRBV12-3/TRBV12-4|15|TRBD1|TRBJ2-7
CASRLRDRGRNEQYF
TGTGCCAGCAGACTCCGGGACAGGGGGCGGAACGAGCAGTACTTC
>many|TRBV5-1|12|TRBD1|TRBJ1-2
CASSPGEGTAFF
TGCGCCAGCAGCCCAGGAGAAGGGACAGCTTTCTTC